The 6 T cell receptor beta chains reported below all come from one sample, sequenced in a study of blood T cells in healthy people across ages. The use of a sample-barcoded 5' primer and a J-beta primer mix characterized a second PCR of roughly 7 to 12 cycles. TCRdb called the 5' RACE reads again in MiXCR, with one record for every CDR3 protein. Among over 1,500,000 distinct CDR3 sequences listed, roughly two fifths were seen once. Source material: blood. The source of these receptors is a human donor in good health.

The chain recombines TRBV20-1 with TRBJ2-1, with 7 bases aligning to TRBD2. CDR3 length: 15 amino acids. Germline CDR1 and CDR2: DFQATT and SNEGSKA (reference sequence). V was clipped by 6 bases and J by 10 bases; unmatched bases: 18. The CDR3 spells CSALPGTTHAMEQFF. CDR3 bases: TGCAGTGCCCTGCCCGGGACTACCCACGCAATGGAGCAGTTCTTC.

This clonotype was counted between two and nine times. J is TRBJ2-7 and V is TRBV12-3 or TRBV12-4, with D tentatively TRBD1 (6 bases). V lost 7 bases to trimming and J lost 4 bases, with 14 bases between them. The CDR3 is 13 residues long. CDR3 bases: TGTGCCAGCACTACCAGGGGAAGGTACGAGCAGTACTTC. This translates into CASTTRGRYEQYF.

The rearrangement links TRBV3-1 to TRBJ2-1, with 7 bases lining up with TRBD2. Losses at the gene ends were 0 bases for V and 4 bases for J; bases not matched to a gene: 6. Germline-derived CDR1 and CDR2 are LGHDT and YNNKEL (reference sequence). The CDR3 sequence is 16 residues long. This CDR3 is CASSQDWGGVYNEQFF. The DNA of the CDR3 is TGTGCCAGCAGCCAAGATTGGGGGGGAGTGTACAATGAGCAGTTCTTC.

This clonotype was counted between two and nine times. Mismatch with germline at one junction end may stem from a read error. The rearrangement links TRBV15 to TRBJ2-1; TRBD2 aligns across 7 bases. Germline CDR1 LNHNV, CDR2 YYDKDF (reference sequence). The CDR3 loop spans 14 amino acids. In DNA, the CDR3 is TGTACCACCAGCAGCCGGGGGGCCTACAATGAGCAGTTCTTC. Encoded protein: CTTSSRGAYNEQFF.

In this sample, this clonotype turned up a few times. This sequence joins TRBV6-2 or TRBV6-3 and TRBJ1-6; TRBD1 matches at 9 bases. The CDR3 runs 15 residues. Germline V lookup: CDR1 MNHEY, CDR2 SVGEGT. Unmatched junction bases numbered 9, after V lost 6 bases and J lost 9 bases. CDR3 region: CASSDSGTGSSPLHF. CDR3 nucleotides: TGTGCCAGCAGCGACTCTGGGACAGGGTCTTCACCCCTCCACTTT.

This rearrangement joins TRBV4-1 to TRBJ2-7, with 9 bases fitting TRBD1. J was trimmed by 2 bases and V by 3 bases; bases with no gene match: 8. Germline CDR1 reads MGHRA; CDR2 reads YSYEKL. This CDR3 spans 16 amino acids. DNA for the CDR3: TGCGCCAGCAGCCAGGCTGCCCGGGACAGGGCCTACGAGCAGTACTTC. Its translation: CASSQAARDRAYEQYF.